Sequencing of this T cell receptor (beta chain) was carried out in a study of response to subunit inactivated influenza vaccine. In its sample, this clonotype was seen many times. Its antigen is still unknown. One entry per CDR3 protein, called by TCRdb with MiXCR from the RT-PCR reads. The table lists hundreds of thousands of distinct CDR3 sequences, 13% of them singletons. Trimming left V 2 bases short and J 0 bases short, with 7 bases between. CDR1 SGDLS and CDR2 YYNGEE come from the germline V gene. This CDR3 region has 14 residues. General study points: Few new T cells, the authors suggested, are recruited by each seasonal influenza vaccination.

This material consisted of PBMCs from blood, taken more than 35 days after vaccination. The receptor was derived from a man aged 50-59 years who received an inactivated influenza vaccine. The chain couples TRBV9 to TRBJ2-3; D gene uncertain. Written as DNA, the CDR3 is TGTGCCAGCAGCGTGGTTGGGAGCACAGATACGCAGTATTTT. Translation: CASSVVGSTDTQYF.